Sequencing of this T cell receptor (beta chain) was carried out in a study of cytomegalovirus exposure and HLA in healthy donors. A multiplex PCR was run with 60 Vbeta primers and 13 Jbeta primers. The data were produced by immunoSEQ multiplex PCR, yet TCRdb's version contains in-frame clones alone and is incomplete. The sample includes 50,000 to 55,000 clones, about 57% of them seen just once. CDR1 and CDR2 (germline): SGHKS, YYEKEE (reference sequence). Trimming removed 1 base at V and 4 bases at J, with 12 bases between. The CDR3 has 15 residues. Regarding the study as a whole: Differences between HLA loci emerged in a later analysis of TCR association rates, with DRB1 most and HLA-C fewest. Apart from CMV serostatus, no immune exposure information was available. Most TCR sequences were seen very rarely across donors, but some public TCRs occurred in many.

Participants comprised healthy donors of bone marrow. This clone was observed once. What it binds is unknown. J is TRBJ1-3 and V is TRBV5-5; D is possibly TRBD1 (6 bases). Source material: PBMCs. This TCR came from a human donor in good health. The CDR3, as DNA: TGTGCCAGCAGCTTGCTTACAGGGACGGGAAACACCATATATTTT. This sequence encodes CASSLLTGTGNTIYF.